This TCR beta chain was observed in a study of T cell changes during pregnancy in multiple sclerosis. Profiled with immunoSEQ multiplex PCR; TCRdb holds only in-frame clones, not every one. This table has approximately 100,000 clones, more than 80% appearing once. Germline CDR1 is MDHEN and CDR2 is SYDVKM. V lost 6 bases and J lost 0; bases outside the gene matches: 12. CDR3 size: 17 residues. Material: peripheral blood, obtained in the second trimester of pregnancy. The chain carries TRBV28 and TRBJ1-1, with TRBD1 matching 8 bases. The receptor comes from a female donor with multiple sclerosis, enrolled in a pregnancy study. In nucleotides, the CDR3 is TGTGCCAGCAGCCCTATTTTCGGGACAGGCCTGAACACTGAAGCTTTCTTT. It codes for CASSPIFGTGLNTEAFF.